The 17 T cell receptor beta chains in this list originate from one sample, sequenced in a study of T cell responses to AZD1222 COVID-19 vaccine. TCRdb keeps only in-frame clones here, not all; method: immunoSEQ multiplex PCR. The repertoire consists of about 190,000 clones, with more than 75% occurring once and the leading ten covering 2.5% to 3%. This specimen consisted of peripheral blood, obtained on day 0 of MenACWY control vaccination. These TCRs come from an adult in good health.

This clone was seen once. The rearrangement joins TRBV28 to TRBJ1-5; 12 positions agree with TRBD1. The germline V gene encodes CDR1 MDHEN and CDR2 SYDVKM. With V trimmed by 3 bases and J by 2 bases, 2 bases remained unmatched. The CDR3 length is 16 residues. Written as DNA, the CDR3 is TGTGCCAGCAGTTTGGGGACAGGGGGCGGCAATCAGCCCCAGCATTTT. The encoded protein is CASSLGTGGGNQPQHF.

The chain links TRBV15 to TRBJ1-1; D remains ambiguous. V lost 0 bases to trimming and J lost 1 base, with 3 bases between them. CDR3 length: 13 amino acids. Germline values: CDR1 LNHNV, CDR2 YYDKDF (reference sequence). This chain's CDR3 is CATSRDTNTEAFF. Written as DNA, the CDR3 is TGTGCCACCAGCAGAGACACGAACACTGAAGCTTTCTTT.

The chain carries TRBV7-9 and TRBJ2-3, with 11 bases lining up with TRBD2. CDR1 and CDR2 (germline): SEHNR, FQNEAQ (reference sequence). Trimming at V came to 1 base and at J to 2 bases, leaving 5 bases not matched to a gene. The CDR3 is made up of 17 amino acids. CDR3 sequence: CASSLESSGGYTDTQYF. The CDR3 DNA is TGTGCCAGCAGCTTAGAATCTAGCGGGGGGTACACAGATACGCAGTATTTT.

The gene calls are TRBV28 and TRBJ2-7; no definite D call. Looked up from germline, CDR1 is MDHEN and CDR2 is SYDVKM. The CDR3 spans 14 residues. The V end was cut by 4 bases, the J end by 0 bases, with 10 bases between. The DNA for the CDR3 is TGTGCCAGCAGTTCACCGGGTAGCTCCTACGAGCAGTACTTC. This sequence encodes CASSSPGSSYEQYF.

This rearrangement joins TRBV20-1 to TRBJ1-2; D gene unclear. Germline-derived CDR1 and CDR2 are DFQATT and SNEGSKA (reference sequence). The CDR3 runs 13 residues. The germline V and J ends were trimmed by 3 bases and 2 bases, with 10 bases remaining between them. The CDR3 DNA follows: TGCAGTGCTAGTAGTGAGGGAAACTATGGCTACACCTTC. As protein: CSASSEGNYGYTF.

The chain employs TRBV28 and TRBJ1-2; 10 bases align to TRBD1. The CDR3 totals 15 residues. Trimming took 4 bases from V and 2 from J; bases not matched to a gene: 4. Germline V CDR1 and CDR2: MDHEN, SYDVKM. The CDR3, as DNA: TGTGCCAGCAGTTCCGGGACAGGGGAAAACTATGGCTACACCTTC. This sequence encodes CASSSGTGENYGYTF.

The genes are TRBV5-1 and TRBJ1-2, with D hard to call. The CDR3 contains 14 residues. CDR1 is SGHRS and CDR2 is YFSETQ in the germline V gene. Trimming took off 4 bases at V and 2 bases at J, with 12 bases between the two ends. The DNA for the CDR3 is TGCGCCAGCAGCCTCATGGACCAAAACTATGGCTACACCTTC. It codes for CASSLMDQNYGYTF.

The V gene is TRBV4-2, the J gene TRBJ1-2, with 10 positions matching TRBD1. CDR1 and CDR2 (germline): LGHNA, YNFKEQ. The CDR3 has 16 residues. Trimming removed 4 bases from V and 8 bases from J; junction bases left unmatched: 13. In DNA, the CDR3 is TGTGCCAGCAGCCCGCTAACTCCCGGGACAGGGGTAGGCTACACCTTC. It translates to CASSPLTPGTGVGYTF.

A few counts support this clone. The J gene is TRBJ2-3, the V gene TRBV6-4; maybe TRBD2 (7 bases). The CDR3 totals 14 residues. The germline V and J ends were trimmed by 7 bases and 4 bases, with 15 bases remaining between them. Germline V lookup: CDR1 MRHNA, CDR2 SNTAGT. CDR3 protein: CASNEGGSSDTQYF. Written as DNA, the CDR3 is TGTGCCAGCAATGAGGGGGGGTCCTCAGATACGCAGTATTTT.

V and J are TRBV29-1 and TRBJ2-3; D assignment may be TRBD1 or TRBD2 (5 bases each). The CDR3 has 13 amino acids. V gave up 8 bases and J gave up 4 bases, with 16 bases separating them. CDR1 and CDR2 (germline): SQVTM, ANQGSEA. The CDR3 sequence: CSQSGAGPDTQYF. The CDR3 nucleotides are TGCAGCCAATCCGGGGCAGGGCCAGATACGCAGTATTTT.

This chain connects TRBV19 to TRBJ2-5; maybe TRBD2 (7 bases). V lost 3 bases and J 2 bases, leaving 22 bases between the germline ends. From germline, CDR1 is LNHDA and CDR2 SQIVND (reference sequence). The CDR3 is 18 residues long. CDR3 sequence reads: CASSILLGGERSQETQYF. The CDR3 nucleotides read TGTGCCAGTAGTATTTTACTAGGGGGGGAAAGGAGTCAAGAGACCCAGTACTTC.

This rearrangement joins TRBV6-2 or TRBV6-3 to TRBJ2-4; 8 positions agree with TRBD1. V lost 0 bases and J lost 0; bases outside the gene matches: 4. Germline-derived CDR1 and CDR2 are MNHEY and SVGEGT. The CDR3 spans 17 residues. The CDR3 nucleotides read TGTGCCAGCAGTTACTCCGGACAGGGAAGAGCCAAAAACATTCAGTACTTC. This translates into CASSYSGQGRAKNIQYF.

The chain employs TRBV3-1 (or the pseudogene TRBV3-2) and TRBJ2-5, with 7 bases matching TRBD1. Germline values: CDR1 LGHDT, CDR2 YNNKEL (reference sequence). The CDR3 runs 16 residues. V lost 1 base, J lost 5 bases, and 10 bases stayed unmatched. The CDR3 region is CASSQGDTGVLETQYF. The CDR3 DNA follows: TGTGCCAGCAGCCAAGGAGATACAGGGGTCCTGGAGACCCAGTACTTC.

This chain uses TRBV5-4 with TRBJ1-4; D ambiguous. Germline V lookup: CDR1 SGHNT, CDR2 YYREEE (reference sequence). Trimming pared 0 bases from V and 3 bases from J, leaving 9 bases between. This CDR3 is 15 amino acids long. CDR3 DNA: TGTGCCAGCAGCTTGGCCGGTCAGTCTAATGAAAAACTGTTTTTT. It encodes CASSLAGQSNEKLFF.

The V call is TRBV4-1, the J call TRBJ1-2; 7 bases match TRBD1. The V gene's germline CDR1 is MGHRA and CDR2 YSYEKL. The length of the CDR3 is 15 residues. V shed 4 bases, J shed 2 bases, and the junction held 7 bases outside the gene matches. CDR3 nucleotide sequence: TGCGCCAGCAGCCCCCCGACAGGGACGAACTATGGCTACACCTTC. As protein: CASSPPTGTNYGYTF.

The gene calls are TRBV10-3 and TRBJ2-7, with a tentative D call TRBD2 (6 bases). V shed 3 bases and J shed 0 bases, with 12 bases lying between them. The germline CDR1 and CDR2 sequences are ENHRY and SYGVKD. This CDR3 has 15 amino acids. The DNA for the CDR3 is TGTGCCATCAGTGATAGCGGCAGAGGCTCCTACGAGCAGTACTTC. It encodes CAISDSGRGSYEQYF.

This chain links TRBV28 with TRBJ1-2, with unresolved D. Between the trimmed V and J ends, which lost 3 bases and 4 bases, there was a span of 9 bases. This CDR3 is built from 13 residues. The V gene's germline CDR1 is MDHEN and CDR2 SYDVKM. CDR3 amino acids: CASSFSIRYGYTF. The CDR3 nucleotides read TGTGCCAGCAGTTTCAGTATCCGCTATGGCTACACCTTC.